This TCR beta chain was obtained from a study of tumor-infiltrating lymphocytes in primary liver carcinoma. The CDR3 runs 13 residues. CDR1 SQVTM and CDR2 ANQGSEA come from the germline V gene. Priming with a constant-region primer yielded TCR beta cDNA from 400 to 550 ng total RNA. Sequencing libraries for TCR beta derived from three nested multiplex PCR rounds that used slightly modified ARM-PCR. Each of the first two PCR rounds ran approximately 11 cycles with TRBV1-TRBV30 forward and C-beta reverse primers. TCRdb used MiXCR to reprocess the multiplex PCR reads, holding one entry per CDR3 protein. The repertoire holds about 92,000 distinct CDR3 sequences, approximately 72% seen once, with 27% in the top ten. Co-extracted RNA and DNA came from roughly 20-30 mg of unsorted bulk tissue. Surgeons resected the patients' primary liver carcinomas. For this clonotype: Being one base from a much bigger clone, this may be a read error.

This receptor was taken from a man in his forties with primary liver carcinoma and hepatitis B virus infection. The chain carries TRBV29-1 and TRBJ2-1; D possibly corresponds to TRBD1 (6 bases). The sequenced material came from tumor-adjacent normal liver tissue. The CDR3 bases are TGCAGCTTTGAAAGGACAGTAGGAAATGAGCAGTTCTTC. As protein: CSFERTVGNEQFF.